This T cell receptor beta chain is drawn from a study of CD8 T cells in ankylosing spondylitis. Study-level points and caveats: Clones linked to the disease showed a CD8+ phenotype. They occurred at relatively low frequencies in peripheral blood. Blood of patients with ankylosing spondylitis appeared to be characterized by a TCR beta motif of eight highly homologous variants.

CDR1 is SEHNR and CDR2 is FQNEAQ in the germline V gene (reference sequence). The V and J ends lost 3 bases and 1 base respectively, with 14 bases between them. The length of the CDR3 is 16 residues. With respect to this clonotype: Its specificity is not known.

TCRdb re-analysed the 5' RACE reads in MiXCR, keeping a single row per CDR3 protein. The table shows approximately 350,000 distinct CDR3 sequences, with 20% occurring only once. The source of this sequence is a male donor with ankylosing spondylitis or in good health (not recorded which). What was sequenced was blood, either unsorted or a sorted T cell fraction (not recorded which). V gene TRBV7-9 combines with J gene TRBJ2-3, with D maybe TRBD2 (5 bases). DNA for the CDR3: TGTGCCAGCAGCTTCGGGCCAGCGGTGGGCACAGATACGCAGTATTTT. Its protein product is CASSFGPAVGTDTQYF. Looking up the rest from reference TRBV7-9 and TRBJ2-3 gives the full variable domain: DTGVSQNPRHKITKRGQNVTFRCDPISEHNRLYWYRQTLGQGPEFLTYFQNEAQLEKSRLLSDRFSAERPKGSFSTLEIQRTEQGDSAMYLCASSFGPAVGTDTQYFGPGTRLTVL.